In this sample, the clone carrying this T cell receptor beta chain turned up many times. Its target is unknown. The data stem from a study of T cell repertoires in cytomegalovirus infection. Overall study results and limits: In two of eight donors, the top clonotype was HLA-C-restricted CMV-specific.

TCRdb redid the calling of the reads with MiXCR, one entry per CDR3 protein. The sample lists hundreds of thousands of distinct CDR3 sequences, around 32% occurring once. The V end lost 2 bases, the J end lost 5 bases, and 16 bases lay between the germline ends. Germline V gene lookup returns CDR1 SGHVS and CDR2 FNYEAQ. The CDR3 has 16 residues. The receptor's source is a human donor in good health (CMV status not recorded). Some clones in this sample may be carry-over from other donors' samples. Sequencing was performed on cultured CD8+ T cells from PBMCs, taken from culture after CMV antigen stimulation. This rearrangement joins TRBV7-6 to TRBJ2-1; D is perhaps TRBD1 or TRBD2 (5 bases each). CDR3 coding DNA: TGTGCCAGCAGCTTACCGGGACCCTTGGCCCACAATGAGCAGTTCTTC. It yields the protein CASSLPGPLAHNEQFF.